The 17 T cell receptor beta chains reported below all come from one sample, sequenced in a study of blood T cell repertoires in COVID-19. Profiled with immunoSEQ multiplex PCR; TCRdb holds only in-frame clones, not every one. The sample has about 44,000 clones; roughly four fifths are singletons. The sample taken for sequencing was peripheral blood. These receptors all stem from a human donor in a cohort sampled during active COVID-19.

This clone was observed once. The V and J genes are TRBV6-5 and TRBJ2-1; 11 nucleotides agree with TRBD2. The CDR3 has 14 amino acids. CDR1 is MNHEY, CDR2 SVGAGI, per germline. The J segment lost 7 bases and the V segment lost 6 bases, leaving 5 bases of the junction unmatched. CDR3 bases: TGTGCCAGCAGGGGGACTAGCGGCGGGAATGAGCAGTTCTTC. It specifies CASRGTSGGNEQFF.

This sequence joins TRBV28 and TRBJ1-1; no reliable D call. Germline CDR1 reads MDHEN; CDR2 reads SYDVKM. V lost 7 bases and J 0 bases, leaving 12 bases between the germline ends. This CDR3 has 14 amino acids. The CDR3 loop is CASNEELMNTEAFF. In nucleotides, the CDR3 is TGTGCCAGCAACGAGGAGCTGATGAACACTGAAGCTTTCTTT.

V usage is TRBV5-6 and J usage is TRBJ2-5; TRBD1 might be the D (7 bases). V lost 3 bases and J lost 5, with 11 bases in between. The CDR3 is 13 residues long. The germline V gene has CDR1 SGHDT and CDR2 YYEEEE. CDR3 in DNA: TGTGCCAGCAGCTGGACAGGAGGGGAGACCCAGTACTTC. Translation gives CASSWTGGETQYF.

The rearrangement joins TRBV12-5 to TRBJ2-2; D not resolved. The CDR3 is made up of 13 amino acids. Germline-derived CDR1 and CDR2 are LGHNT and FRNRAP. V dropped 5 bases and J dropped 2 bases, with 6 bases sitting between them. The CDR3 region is CASGPSNTGELFF. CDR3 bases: TGTGCTAGTGGTCCCTCTAACACCGGGGAGCTGTTTTTT.

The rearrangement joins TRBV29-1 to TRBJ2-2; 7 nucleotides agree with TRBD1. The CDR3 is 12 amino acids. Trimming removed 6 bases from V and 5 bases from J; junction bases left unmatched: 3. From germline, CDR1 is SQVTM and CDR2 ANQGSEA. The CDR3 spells CSVATGTGELFF. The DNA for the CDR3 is TGCAGCGTAGCGACAGGGACCGGGGAGCTGTTTTTT.

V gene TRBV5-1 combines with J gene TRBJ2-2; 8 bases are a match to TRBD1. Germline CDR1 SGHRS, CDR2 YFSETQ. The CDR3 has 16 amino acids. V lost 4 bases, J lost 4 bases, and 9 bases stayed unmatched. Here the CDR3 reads CASSTGQGPGTGELFF. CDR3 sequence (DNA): TGCGCCAGCAGCACTGGACAGGGACCAGGCACCGGGGAGCTGTTTTTT.

CDR3 protein: CASSPGQGENIQYF. The DNA for the CDR3 is TGTGCCAGCAGTCCGGGACAGGGGGAAAACATTCAGTACTTC. This chain joins TRBV27 and TRBJ2-4, with TRBD1 matching over 11 bases. Looked up from germline, CDR1 is MNHEY and CDR2 is SMNVEV (reference sequence). Losses at the gene ends were 5 bases for V and 5 bases for J; bases not matched to a gene: 2. The CDR3 extends over 14 amino acids.

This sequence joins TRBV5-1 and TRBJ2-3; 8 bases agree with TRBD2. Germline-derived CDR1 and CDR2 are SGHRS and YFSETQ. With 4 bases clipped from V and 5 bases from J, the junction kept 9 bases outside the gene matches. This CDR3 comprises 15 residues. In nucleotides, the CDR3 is TGCGCCAGCAGCGCTGGCGGGCTAGCGGGAGATACGCAGTATTTT. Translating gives CASSAGGLAGDTQYF.

CDR3 DNA: TGTGCCAGCACCAGGGGAGCCCAGTACTTC. Protein: CASTRGAQYF. V is TRBV21-1 and J is TRBJ2-5; whether TRBD1, the table's D call, matches the DNA was not checked. TRBV21-1 is a pseudogene segment. This CDR3 is built from 10 residues.

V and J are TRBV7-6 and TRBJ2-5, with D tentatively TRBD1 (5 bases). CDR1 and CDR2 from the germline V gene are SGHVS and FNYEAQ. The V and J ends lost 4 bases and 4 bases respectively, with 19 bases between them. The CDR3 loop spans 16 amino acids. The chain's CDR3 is CASSYSTLTVRETQYF. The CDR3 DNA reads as TGTGCCAGCAGCTATTCGACACTGACAGTGAGAGAGACCCAGTACTTC.

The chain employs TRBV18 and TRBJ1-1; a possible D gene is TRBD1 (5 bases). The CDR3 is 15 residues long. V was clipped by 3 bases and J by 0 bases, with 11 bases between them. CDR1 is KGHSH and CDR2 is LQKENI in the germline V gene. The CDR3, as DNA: TGTGCCAGCTCACCGCAGGGTTTTGTGAACACTGAAGCTTTCTTT. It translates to CASSPQGFVNTEAFF.

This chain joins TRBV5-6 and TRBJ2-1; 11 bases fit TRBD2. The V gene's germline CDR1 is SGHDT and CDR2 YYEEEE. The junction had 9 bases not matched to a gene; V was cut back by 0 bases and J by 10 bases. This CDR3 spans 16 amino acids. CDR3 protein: CASSLGGGTSGVEQFF. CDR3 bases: TGTGCCAGCAGCTTGGGAGGTGGGACTAGCGGCGTAGAGCAGTTCTTC.

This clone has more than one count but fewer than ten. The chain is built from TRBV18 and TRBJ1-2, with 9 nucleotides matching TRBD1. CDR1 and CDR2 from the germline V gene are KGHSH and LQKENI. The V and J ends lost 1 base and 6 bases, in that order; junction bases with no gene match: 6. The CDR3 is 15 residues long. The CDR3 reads CASSPRTGGADGYTF. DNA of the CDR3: TGTGCCAGCTCACCACGAACAGGGGGCGCGGATGGCTACACCTTC.

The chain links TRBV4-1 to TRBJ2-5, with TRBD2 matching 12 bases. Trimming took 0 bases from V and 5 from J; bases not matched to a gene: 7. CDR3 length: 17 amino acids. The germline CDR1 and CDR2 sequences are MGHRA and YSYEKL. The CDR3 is CASSQDGLAGTRETQYF. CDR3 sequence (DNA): TGCGCCAGCAGCCAAGATGGACTAGCGGGGACCCGGGAGACCCAGTACTTC.

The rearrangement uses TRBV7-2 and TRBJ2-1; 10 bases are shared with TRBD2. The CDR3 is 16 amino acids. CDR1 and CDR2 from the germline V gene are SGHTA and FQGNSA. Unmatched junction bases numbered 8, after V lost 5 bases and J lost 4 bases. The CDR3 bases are TGTGCCAGCAGCCCCGCCAGCGGGGGGGAATACAATGAGCAGTTCTTC. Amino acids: CASSPASGGEYNEQFF.

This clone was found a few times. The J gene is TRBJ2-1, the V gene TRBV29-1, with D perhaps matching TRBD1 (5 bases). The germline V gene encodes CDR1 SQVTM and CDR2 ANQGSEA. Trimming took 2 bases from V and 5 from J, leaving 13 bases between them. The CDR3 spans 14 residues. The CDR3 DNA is TGCAGCGTTGAACGACAGAACCTTAACAATGAGCAGTTCTTC. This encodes CSVERQNLNNEQFF.

The CDR3 here is CASSPTRHEGNGYTF. The CDR3 DNA is TGTGCCAGCAGCCCTACACGGCATGAGGGAAATGGCTACACCTTC. The chain has TRBV13 and TRBJ1-2; no clear D gene. The CDR3 is 15 amino acids. In germline, CDR1 is PRHDT, CDR2 FYEKMQ (reference sequence). V was shortened by 5 bases and J by 6 bases, with 19 bases between the two germline ends.